Presented here are 27 T cell receptor beta chains from one specimen sequenced in a study of blood T cell repertoires in COVID-19. The protocol was immunoSEQ multiplex PCR, while the TCRdb copy is restricted to in-frame clones and leaves out a portion. The table shows a few hundred thousand clones, with 89% occurring only once. The sample was peripheral blood. The receptors derive from a man in his forties or fifties with acute or convalescent COVID-19.

The rearrangement links TRBV5-4 to TRBJ2-5; TRBD2 aligns across 8 bases. The CDR3 is made up of 16 amino acids. Trimming cost V 0 bases and J 4 bases; bases outside gene matches: 8. In germline, CDR1 is SGHNT, CDR2 YYREEE (reference sequence). The CDR3 DNA reads as TGTGCCAGCAGCTTGGATTTAGGGCTAGCGGGAGAGACCCAGTACTTC. Translation gives CASSLDLGLAGETQYF.

The chain combines TRBV6-5 with TRBJ2-5; maybe TRBD2 (5 bases). Germline lookup yields CDR1 MNHEY and CDR2 SVGAGI. CDR3 length: 13 residues. The V end was cut by 5 bases, the J end by 12 bases, with 19 bases between. As DNA, the CDR3 is TGTGCCAGCAGTCGTACTAGGTCTAAAGGCGAGTACTTC. As protein: CASSRTRSKGEYF.

V gene TRBV5-4 combines with J gene TRBJ1-4, with D maybe TRBD1 (6 bases). The CDR3 runs to 15 residues. CDR1 is SGHNT, CDR2 YYREEE, per germline (reference sequence). Trimming removed 2 bases from V and 2 bases from J, with 10 bases in between. CDR3 nucleotide sequence: TGTGCCAGCAGCTTTTCAGGGGCCACTAATGAAAAACTGTTTTTT. It yields the protein CASSFSGATNEKLFF.

Comment on this clone: Different DNA sequences within this sample yield the same CDR3. The chain joins TRBV6-5 to TRBJ1-3, with 8 bases fitting TRBD1. Germline-derived CDR1 and CDR2 are MNHEY and SVGAGI. Trimming removed 4 bases from V and 4 bases from J; junction bases left unmatched: 3. The CDR3 contains 14 residues. The CDR3 is CASSSTGGGNTIYF. The CDR3 DNA reads TGTGCCAGCAGTTCCACAGGGGGAGGAAACACCATATATTTT.

Of note for this clone: The same CDR3 is also encoded by other DNA sequences in this sample. The V call is TRBV19, the J call TRBJ2-7, with TRBD1 matching over 11 bases. The ends lost 6 bases at V and 3 bases at J; junction bases unmatched: 4. Germline-derived CDR1 and CDR2 are LNHDA and SQIVND (reference sequence). This CDR3 comprises 14 residues. The CDR3 sequence is CASSAGTGGYEQYF. Written as DNA, the CDR3 is TGTGCCAGTAGCGCCGGGACAGGGGGCTACGAGCAGTACTTC.

This sequence joins TRBV2 and TRBJ2-1, with 14 bases fitting TRBD2. Looked up from germline, CDR1 is SNHLY and CDR2 is FYNNEI. With 5 bases clipped from V and 9 bases from J, the junction kept 18 bases outside the gene matches. The CDR3 loop spans 19 amino acids. CDR3 protein: CASSLRGSGTSGSATEQFF. The CDR3 nucleotides are TGTGCCAGCAGTCTCAGGGGCTCTGGGACTAGCGGGAGCGCTACTGAGCAGTTCTTC.

As to this clone: Other DNA sequences within the sample encode an identical CDR3. The J gene is TRBJ2-1, the V gene TRBV11-2; no clear D gene. V gave up 3 bases and J gave up 7 bases, with 4 bases separating them. CDR3 length: 11 residues. CDR1 is SGHAT and CDR2 is FQNNGV in the germline V gene. CDR3 region: CASSFSNEQFF. As DNA, the CDR3 is TGTGCCAGCAGCTTTTCAAATGAGCAGTTCTTC.

The gene calls are TRBV19 and TRBJ2-2; D may be TRBD2 (6 bases). The CDR3 has 17 residues. The ends were cut back, 11 bases at V and 6 bases at J, with 28 bases in the middle. Looked up from germline, CDR1 is LNHDA and CDR2 is SQIVND (reference sequence). CDR3: CASSKGFGGNGAGELFF. The CDR3 nucleotides read TGTGCCTCCTCCAAAGGGTTCGGCGGGAATGGGGCCGGGGAGCTGTTTTTT.

The rearrangement joins TRBV10-2 to TRBJ2-1; 7 nucleotides align to TRBD1. The germline gives CDR1 WSHSY, CDR2 SAAADI. The CDR3 runs 13 residues. The trim removed 7 bases at V and 4 bases at J, leaving 4 bases unmatched. Here the CDR3 reads CASKLDRYNEQFF. The CDR3, as DNA: TGCGCCAGCAAACTGGACAGGTACAATGAGCAGTTCTTC.

This clone has just a few counts. This CDR3 reads CASRPDRNTEAFF. CDR3 nucleotides: TGTGCCAGCAGGCCGGACAGGAACACTGAAGCTTTCTTT. The rearrangement uses TRBV7-9 and TRBJ1-1, with a possible D match to TRBD1 (6 bases). Trimming removed 6 bases from V and 1 base from J, with 9 bases in between. This CDR3 contains 13 residues. CDR1 and CDR2 (germline): SEHNR, FQNEAQ (reference sequence).

The chain couples TRBV6-5 to TRBJ1-3, with TRBD1 as a possible D gene (5 bases). CDR3 length equals 15 residues. V lost 6 bases, J lost 2 bases, and 14 bases lay in between. In germline, CDR1 is MNHEY, CDR2 SVGAGI. The CDR3 spells CASRDSGSAGNTIYF. The CDR3 nucleotides are TGTGCCAGCAGAGACTCAGGGTCCGCTGGAAACACCATATATTTT.

The rearrangement links TRBV7-9 to TRBJ2-7; tentatively, D is TRBD1 (5 bases). Germline V gives CDR1 SEHNR, CDR2 FQNEAQ (reference sequence). V was cut by 4 bases and J by 5 bases, with 12 bases left in between. CDR3 length: 13 residues. CDR3 coding DNA: TGTGCCAGCAGCTCGGCAGGGTTTAACGAGCAGTACTTC. Translated, it gives CASSSAGFNEQYF.

V is TRBV3-1 (or the pseudogene TRBV3-2) and J is TRBJ2-7, with D perhaps matching TRBD1 (5 bases). Between the trimmed V and J ends, which lost 5 bases and 2 bases, there was a span of 13 bases. The germline V gene encodes CDR1 LGHDT and CDR2 YNNKEL (reference sequence). This CDR3 has 14 amino acids. The CDR3 loop reads CASSSHDRPYEQYF. The CDR3 bases are TGTGCCAGCAGCAGCCACGACAGACCCTACGAGCAGTACTTC.

This rearrangement joins TRBV12-3 or TRBV12-4 to TRBJ1-6; no clear D. CDR3 length: 9 amino acids. The V gene lost 5 bases and the J gene lost 13 bases, with 3 bases spanning the gap. CDR3 in amino acids: CASSPPLHF. CDR3 DNA: TGTGCCAGCAGTCCGCCCCTCCACTTT.

This clone is a singleton in its sample. Other DNA sequences in this sample translate to the same CDR3. The chain links TRBV5-6 to TRBJ2-7; D is undetermined. V lost 0 bases and J lost 2, with 9 bases in between. Germline V gives CDR1 SGHDT, CDR2 YYEEEE. This CDR3 comprises 14 residues. CDR3: CASSLGLATYEQYF. The CDR3 coding sequence is TGTGCCAGCAGCTTGGGACTTGCCACCTACGAGCAGTACTTC.

V and J are TRBV19 and TRBJ1-5; no reliable D call. Trimming removed 3 bases from V and 1 base from J, with 7 bases in between. The CDR3 totals 14 residues. CDR1 is LNHDA, CDR2 SQIVND, per germline (reference sequence). The CDR3 loop reads CASSILNSNQPQHF. CDR3 nucleotide sequence: TGTGCCAGTAGTATCCTAAACAGCAATCAGCCCCAGCATTTT.

The gene calls are TRBV5-1 and TRBJ1-2, with a weak D call TRBD1 (5 bases). Trimming pared 0 bases from V and 4 bases from J, leaving 13 bases between. This CDR3 is built from 15 residues. Germline CDR1 reads SGHRS; CDR2 reads YFSETQ. CDR3 nucleotides: TGCGCCAGCAGCTTGGCCAGGGAGGCACGCTATGGCTACACCTTC. Its translation: CASSLAREARYGYTF. Together with reference TRBV5-1 and TRBJ1-2, the CDR3 gives the full variable domain: KAGVTQTPRYLIKTRGQQVTLSCSPISGHRSVSWYQQTPGQGLQFLFEYFSETQRNKGNFPGRFSGRQFSNSRSEMNVSTLELGDSALYLCASSLAREARYGYTFGSGTRLTVV.

This chain joins TRBV3-1 (or the pseudogene TRBV3-2) and TRBJ1-5; a possible D gene is TRBD1 (5 bases). V was pared by 1 base and J by 6 bases, with 13 bases between. There are 15 residues in the CDR3. Germline values: CDR1 LGHDT, CDR2 YNNKEL (reference sequence). The CDR3 DNA follows: TGTGCCAGCAGCCAAGGCAGGGCAGAGACTCAGCCCCAGCATTTT. Protein sequence: CASSQGRAETQPQHF.

In nucleotides, the CDR3 is TGTGCCAGCAGTGATCAGGCCGGCCCAGCTACTGGTCAGCCCCAGCATTTT. Translating it yields CASSDQAGPATGQPQHF. The chain is built from TRBV6-1 and TRBJ1-5; no clear D. The germline gives CDR1 MNHNS, CDR2 SASEGT. V lost 3 bases to trimming and J lost 6 bases, with 21 bases between them. The CDR3 runs to 17 residues.

The V call is TRBV28, the J call TRBJ1-5, with D maybe TRBD1 (6 bases). V shed 5 bases and J shed 8 bases, with 31 bases lying between them. Germline CDR1 and CDR2: MDHEN and SYDVKM. The CDR3 consists of 19 residues. In DNA form, the CDR3 reads TGTGCCAGCAGTCCCCTCACTACCTGGGGGCGTTCCAAAACAGAGCCCCAGCATTTT. Its protein is CASSPLTTWGRSKTEPQHF.

This clone has just one count. This chain uses TRBV19 with TRBJ2-1; no clear D gene. The germline V and J ends were trimmed by 1 base and 6 bases, with 4 bases remaining between them. The CDR3 has 12 residues. Germline assignment: CDR1 LNHDA and CDR2 SQIVND (reference sequence). The CDR3 nucleotides are TGTGCCAGTAGTATAGGACTCAATGAGCAGTTCTTC. This codes for CASSIGLNEQFF.

On this clone: The junction and the germline gene differ at one end; a read error may be behind it. The chain recombines TRBV11-2 with TRBJ2-2; TRBD2 matches at 13 bases. The CDR3 runs 17 residues. CDR1 and CDR2 (germline): SGHAT, FQNNGV. The CDR3 nucleotides are TGTGCCAGCAGCATACCTACTAGCGGGAGGGCCACCCGGGAGCTGTTTTTT. Translating it yields CASSIPTSGRATRELFF.

The CDR3 DNA reads as TGCGCCAGCAGACCCACTGGACAGGGTTTAGGCGCTGAAGCTTTCTTT. Translating gives CASRPTGQGLGAEAFF. The gene calls are TRBV5-1 and TRBJ1-1; 8 bases agree with TRBD1. Unmatched junction bases numbered 15, after V lost 5 bases and J lost 6 bases. Germline V lookup: CDR1 SGHRS, CDR2 YFSETQ. The CDR3 is 16 amino acids.

This CDR3 reads CASSFSGTGSQPQHF. As DNA, the CDR3 is TGCGCCAGCAGCTTTTCCGGGACAGGTAGCCAGCCCCAGCATTTT. This chain connects TRBV5-1 to TRBJ1-5; 8 nucleotides agree with TRBD1. J gave up 7 bases and V 2 bases, and 8 bases lay outside the gene matches. The CDR3 length is 15 residues. CDR1 is SGHRS and CDR2 is YFSETQ in the germline V gene.

The gene calls are TRBV3-1 (or the pseudogene TRBV3-2) and TRBJ1-5, with TRBD1 identical over 7 bases. Trimming at V came to 4 bases and at J to 5 bases, leaving 5 bases not matched to a gene. CDR3 length: 14 amino acids. The germline V gene has CDR1 LGHDT and CDR2 YNNKEL (reference sequence). CDR3 coding DNA: TGTGCCAGCAGCCGACAGGGAAGCCATCAGCCCCAGCATTTT. Its translation is CASSRQGSHQPQHF.

V and J are TRBV18 and TRBJ1-1; D is possibly TRBD1 (5 bases). The CDR3 contains 14 residues. The V end lost 1 base, the J end lost 1 base, and 7 bases lay between the germline ends. The germline V gene encodes CDR1 KGHSH and CDR2 LQKENI. In nucleotides, the CDR3 is TGTGCCAGCTCACCACTCGACAGGAACACTGAAGCTTTCTTT. This translates into CASSPLDRNTEAFF.

As concerns this clone: The junction departs from the called germline gene at one end, perhaps through a read error. The chain couples TRBV2 to TRBJ2-7, with 9 bases identical to TRBD2. Germline V CDR1 and CDR2: SNHLY, FYNNEI. The CDR3 loop spans 15 amino acids. CDR3 bases: TGTGCCAGCAAATCTGCGGGAGGGCCCTCCGACGAGCAGTACTTC. It codes for CASKSAGGPSDEQYF.